Following are 27 T cell receptor beta chains from one sample sequenced in a study of T cells expressing NK-cell markers. Reanalyzing the 5' RACE reads, TCRdb keeps one entry per CDR3 protein, without DNA. The ten top clones account for roughly 5.4%, within a sample of 350,000 to 450,000 distinct CDR3 sequences. Sample: blood T cells: a sorted CD56 or NKG2C T cell subset, CD4+ or CD8+ T cells, or bulk PBMC T cells (not recorded which). Every receptor here comes from a man aged 18 to 69 in good health.

V gene TRBV4-2 combines with J gene TRBJ2-1; as DNA is missing, the TRBD2 call by TCRdb cannot be tested. This CDR3 is 16 amino acids long. Per germline, CDR1 LGHNA and CDR2 YNFKEQ. CDR3 protein: CASSPGSSGGYNEQFF.

The chain employs TRBV6-2 or TRBV6-3 and TRBJ2-7; TCRdb's D gene call, TRBD1, goes unchecked for lack of DNA. The CDR3 is 15 amino acids. Germline values: CDR1 MNHEY, CDR2 SVGEGT. The CDR3 loop is CASSSRTGQHYEQYF.

This rearrangement joins TRBV6-1 to TRBJ2-7; TCRdb reports TRBD2, a call that lacks DNA to check it against. Germline V gene sequence: CDR1 MNHNS, CDR2 SASEGT. The CDR3 consists of 14 residues. The CDR3 region is CASAGGTTLGEQYF.

The chain employs TRBV7-7 and TRBJ2-1; TCRdb lists TRBD1, though no DNA is available to test this call. CDR1 SSHAT and CDR2 FNYEAQ come from the germline V gene (reference sequence). The CDR3 is 15 amino acids. This chain's CDR3 is CASSNGHQPYNEQFF.

The chain combines TRBV27 with TRBJ2-3; the D gene TCRdb calls, TRBD1, cannot be checked with no DNA. The length of the CDR3 is 13 residues. Per the germline V gene, CDR1 is MNHEY and CDR2 is SMNVEV (reference sequence). The CDR3: CASRDRGRDTQYF.

This sequence joins TRBV5-1 and TRBJ1-5; lacking DNA, the TRBD1 call made by TCRdb goes unchecked. The CDR3 length is 19 residues. CDR1 is SGHRS and CDR2 is YFSETQ in the germline V gene. The CDR3 region is CASSLPGQGRRCSNQPQHF.

J is TRBJ2-4 and V is TRBV24-1; TCRdb selects TRBD1, and the lack of DNA leaves this call unchecked. Germline CDR1 is KGHDR and CDR2 is SFDVKD. The CDR3 is 16 amino acids. The CDR3: CATSDPSGDRGNIQYF.

The rearrangement joins TRBV19 to TRBJ2-7; TCRdb calls TRBD1, which cannot be checked without DNA. Looked up from germline, CDR1 is LNHDA and CDR2 is SQIVND (reference sequence). The length of the CDR3 is 16 residues. CDR3 sequence reads: CASSIGGRWRNYEQYF.

This chain connects TRBV20-1 to TRBJ2-7. CDR3 length equals 11 residues. Germline V lookup: CDR1 DFQATT, CDR2 SNEGSKA (reference sequence). CDR3 residues: CSAGRTYEQYF.

The chain links TRBV11-3 to TRBJ2-1; TCRdb picks TRBD2, but there is no DNA to check that call. Germline CDR1 reads SGHNT; CDR2 reads YENEEA. This CDR3 contains 15 residues. The CDR3 region is CASSAGGTSHNEQFF.

V is TRBV6-1 and J is TRBJ1-5; as DNA is missing, the TRBD1 call by TCRdb cannot be tested. The CDR3 contains 16 residues. Germline lookup yields CDR1 MNHNS and CDR2 SASEGT. This chain's CDR3 is CASRRTAGGLNQPQHF.

The rearrangement uses TRBV20-1 and TRBJ2-5; as DNA is missing, the TRBD1 call by TCRdb cannot be tested. The CDR3 contains 16 residues. Germline CDR1 DFQATT, CDR2 SNEGSKA (reference sequence). CDR3 in amino acids: CSARDFRTGGRETQYF.

The rearrangement links TRBV2 to TRBJ1-1; the D gene TCRdb calls, TRBD1, cannot be checked with no DNA. The CDR3 sequence is 15 residues long. Germline CDR1 reads SNHLY; CDR2 reads FYNNEI. CDR3 protein: CASSEWGARGTEAFF.

The chain is built from TRBV15 and TRBJ2-5; without DNA, the TCRdb call of TRBD1 cannot be checked. CDR3 length: 15 amino acids. CDR1 is LNHNV and CDR2 is YYDKDF in the germline V gene (reference sequence). CDR3 protein: CATSRDGAPGETQYF.

This chain joins TRBV12-3 or TRBV12-4 and TRBJ2-5; TCRdb calls TRBD1, which cannot be checked without DNA. The CDR3 loop spans 12 amino acids. The CDR3 here is CASRLEGSAQYF.

The genes are TRBV6-1 and TRBJ1-5; as DNA is missing, the TRBD1 call by TCRdb cannot be tested. CDR1 and CDR2 (germline): MNHNS, SASEGT. The CDR3 extends over 15 amino acids. CDR3 region: CASSRNRGSNQPQHF.

The chain links TRBV27 to TRBJ2-3; TCRdb's assignment of TRBD2 cannot be checked, as there is no DNA. Germline V gene data show CDR1 as MNHEY and CDR2 as SMNVEV (reference sequence). The CDR3 sequence is 16 residues long. CDR3: CASSQGLAGGTDTQYF.

Here the CDR3 reads CASSQVGQKHEAFF. This chain connects TRBV4-1 to TRBJ1-1. The CDR3 is made up of 14 amino acids. The germline V gene encodes CDR1 MGHRA and CDR2 YSYEKL.

The genes are TRBV5-1 and TRBJ2-5. Per germline, CDR1 SGHRS and CDR2 YFSETQ. The CDR3 length is 15 residues. Here the CDR3 reads CASSLGNYNQETQYF. The full variable domain, its missing parts supplied by reference TRBV5-1 and TRBJ2-5, is KAGVTQTPRYLIKTRGQQVTLSCSPISGHRSVSWYQQTPGQGLQFLFEYFSETQRNKGNFPGRFSGRQFSNSRSEMNVSTLELGDSALYLCASSLGNYNQETQYFGPGTRLLVL.

This chain uses TRBV7-3 with TRBJ2-1; the D call from TCRdb, TRBD2, cannot be confirmed without DNA. Germline assignment: CDR1 SGHTA and CDR2 FQGTGA. CDR3 size: 18 residues. This CDR3 reads CASSFSAASGGLYNEQFF.

The V and J genes are TRBV20-1 and TRBJ2-3; TCRdb returns TRBD2, unconfirmable since there is no DNA. This CDR3 has 15 amino acids. CDR1 and CDR2 from the germline V gene are DFQATT and SNEGSKA (reference sequence). CDR3 in amino acids: CSAYARGGGTDTQYF.

The genes are TRBV7-2 and TRBJ2-3; TCRdb reports TRBD1, a call that lacks DNA to check it against. CDR1 is SGHTA and CDR2 is FQGNSA in the germline V gene. The CDR3 loop spans 15 amino acids. CDR3 sequence reads: CASSSWGGGTDTQYF.

The CDR3 spells CASSLPSRVAYEQYF. The genes are TRBV18 and TRBJ2-7; TCRdb selects TRBD1, and the lack of DNA leaves this call unchecked. The V gene's germline CDR1 is KGHSH and CDR2 LQKENI. The CDR3 has 15 residues.

CDR3 loop: CASSNIVASGGTDTQYF. The chain recombines TRBV6-1 with TRBJ2-3; TCRdb's D call, TRBD2, is unchecked because there is no DNA. The CDR3 loop spans 17 amino acids. CDR1 and CDR2 from the germline V gene are MNHNS and SASEGT.

J is TRBJ1-2 and V is TRBV29-1; TCRdb lists TRBD1, though no DNA is available to test this call. The V gene's germline CDR1 is SQVTM and CDR2 ANQGSEA. The CDR3 runs 15 residues. This CDR3 is CSVGGLGTDNYGYTF.

The chain has TRBV13 and TRBJ1-2; TCRdb returns TRBD1, unconfirmable since there is no DNA. The CDR3 runs to 14 residues. From germline, CDR1 is PRHDT and CDR2 FYEKMQ (reference sequence). The CDR3 protein is CASSLGQGKLGYTF.

This chain links TRBV2 with TRBJ1-5; TCRdb selects TRBD1, and the lack of DNA leaves this call unchecked. CDR3 length equals 15 residues. Germline V lookup: CDR1 SNHLY, CDR2 FYNNEI. This chain's CDR3 is CASSAGQGGWQPQHF.